This TCR beta chain stems from a study of preoperative IRX-2 immunotherapy in early breast cancer. Noted treatment: preoperative locoregional IRX-2 cytokine immunotherapy. Samples came from a phase Ib trial of preoperative locoregional IRX-2 cytokine immunotherapy. The CDR3 is made up of 14 amino acids. Trimming shortened V by 4 bases and J by 3 bases, and 10 bases separated the two germline ends. Germline assignment: CDR1 MNHNY and CDR2 SVGAGI (reference sequence). Data came from immunoSEQ multiplex PCR; TCRdb stores just in-frame clones and leaves some out. Counted here are about 62,000 clones, 94% occurring once; the ten biggest clones make up roughly 1.7%.

The sequence was collected from a human donor with breast cancer. Sampling was conducted from a patient treated with IRX-2 immunotherapy. V gene TRBV6-6 combines with J gene TRBJ1-5; D is undetermined. DNA of the CDR3: TGTGCCAGCAGTTCGGTCAGACACAATCAGCCCCAGCATTTT. Residues: CASSSVRHNQPQHF.